The clone carrying this TCR beta chain appeared once. Patients of the Seattle cohort, enrolled during active infection, were followed longitudinally. In the source study's methods: Estimated nucleated cell counts came from reference gene primer amplification. Sequencing was performed with immunoSEQ multiplex PCR; in TCRdb, only in-frame clones are kept and a portion is missing. V and J calls and clone size come straight from that table; D and trimming were deduced from the DNA. The top ten clones hold just under 2% of a sample with roughly 150,000 clones, approximately 93% of them seen once. The data were taken from a study of blood T cell repertoires in COVID-19. Looking at the study overall: Samples of COVID-19 (acute and convalescent) were obtained from the United States, Italy and Spain. T cells, B-cell-depleted T cells, or PBMCs provided the cDNA or gDNA that served as material.

The length of the CDR3 is 16 residues. V lost 0 bases, J lost 2 bases, and 13 bases lay in between. Germline V lookup: CDR1 LGHNA, CDR2 YNFKEQ. Sequenced material: peripheral blood. The origin of this receptor is a woman aged 55-69 years with COVID-19, enrolled during active disease. The chain is built from TRBV4-2 and TRBJ1-2, with a weak D call TRBD1 (5 bases). The CDR3, as DNA: TGTGCCAGCAGCCAAGATCTGGCCGGGGGAAACTATGGCTACACCTTC. Its translation: CASSQDLAGGNYGYTF.